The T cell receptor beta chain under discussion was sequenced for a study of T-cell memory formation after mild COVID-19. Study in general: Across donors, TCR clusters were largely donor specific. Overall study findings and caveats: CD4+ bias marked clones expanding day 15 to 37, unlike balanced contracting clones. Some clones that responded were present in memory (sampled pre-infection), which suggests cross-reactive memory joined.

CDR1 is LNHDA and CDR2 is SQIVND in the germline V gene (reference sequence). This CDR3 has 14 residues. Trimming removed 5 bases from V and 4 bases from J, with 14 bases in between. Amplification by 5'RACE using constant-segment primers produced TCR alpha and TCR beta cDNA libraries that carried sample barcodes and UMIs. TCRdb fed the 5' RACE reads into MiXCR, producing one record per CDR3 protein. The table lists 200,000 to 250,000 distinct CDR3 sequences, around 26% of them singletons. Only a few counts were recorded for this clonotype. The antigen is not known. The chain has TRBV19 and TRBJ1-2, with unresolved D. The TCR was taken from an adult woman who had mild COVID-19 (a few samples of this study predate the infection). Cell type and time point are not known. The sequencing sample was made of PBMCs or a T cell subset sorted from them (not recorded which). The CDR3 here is CASSPSDRAYGYTF. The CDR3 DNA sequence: TGTGCCAGTAGTCCCTCCGATAGGGCCTATGGCTACACCTTC.